These 14 T cell receptor beta chains originate from one sample sequenced in a study of blood T cell repertoires in COVID-19. Assay used: immunoSEQ multiplex PCR; TCRdb lists only in-frame clones, some missing. The sample contains around 47,000 clones, just under 90% of which appear only once. The specimen was peripheral blood. The receptors come from a man in his forties or fifties with COVID-19, enrolled during active disease.

V usage is TRBV5-1 and J usage is TRBJ2-5; possible D gene TRBD2, 6 bases. CDR1 is SGHRS, CDR2 YFSETQ, per germline. V lost 5 bases and J lost 1, with 12 bases in between. The CDR3 runs 14 residues. CDR3 DNA: TGCGCCAGCAGTCTCGGGGGATTCCAAGAGACCCAGTACTTC. It is translated as CASSLGGFQETQYF.

V usage is TRBV5-1 and J usage is TRBJ2-1; 8 bases are a match to TRBD2. Trimming took 5 bases from V and 7 from J; bases not matched to a gene: 8. This CDR3 is 14 amino acids long. CDR1 and CDR2 (germline): SGHRS, YFSETQ. Here the CDR3 reads CASRDSGERNEQFF. The DNA of the CDR3 is TGCGCCAGCAGGGATAGCGGGGAAAGGAATGAGCAGTTCTTC.

The gene calls are TRBV6-1 and TRBJ1-6, with 7 bases that match TRBD1. Germline CDR1 is MNHNS and CDR2 is SASEGT. The CDR3 runs 18 residues. Germline trimming cut 2 bases from V and 5 bases from J; bases unmatched to any gene: 12. Written as DNA, the CDR3 is TGTGCCAGCAGTGAAATGTTACAGGGGTATACGAATAATTCACCCCTCCACTTT. This sequence encodes CASSEMLQGYTNNSPLHF.

The V gene is TRBV5-6, the J gene TRBJ1-2; 7 bases fit TRBD1. The CDR3 extends over 15 amino acids. With V trimmed by 2 bases and J by 0 bases, 4 bases remained unmatched. The germline V gene has CDR1 SGHDT and CDR2 YYEEEE. The CDR3 region has the DNA TGTGCCAGCAGCTTAGGACAGGACGCTAACTATGGCTACACCTTC. This sequence encodes CASSLGQDANYGYTF. The whole variable domain, remainder taken from reference TRBV5-6 and TRBJ1-2, is DAGVTQSPTHLIKTRGQQVTLRCSPKSGHDTVSWYQQALGQGPQFIFQYYEEEERQRGNFPDRFSGHQFPNYSSELNVNALLLGDSALYLCASSLGQDANYGYTFGSGTRLTVV.

This sequence joins TRBV7-9 and TRBJ2-1; D unresolved. Germline lookup yields CDR1 SEHNR and CDR2 FQNEAQ (reference sequence). Between the trimmed V and J ends, which lost 2 bases and 5 bases, there was a span of 7 bases. The CDR3 totals 13 residues. CDR3 in amino acids: CASSLLQHNEQFF. The CDR3 nucleotides are TGTGCCAGCAGCTTACTACAGCACAATGAGCAGTTCTTC.

V and J are TRBV5-4 and TRBJ2-7; 10 bases are shared with TRBD1. Trimming removed 4 bases from V and 5 bases from J; junction bases left unmatched: 9. Per the germline V gene, CDR1 is SGHNT and CDR2 is YYREEE (reference sequence). CDR3 length equals 15 residues. The CDR3 loop reads CASSQDRGPMNEQYF. The CDR3 nucleotides read TGTGCCAGCAGCCAAGACAGGGGGCCTATGAACGAGCAGTACTTC.

This rearrangement joins TRBV5-6 to TRBJ1-6, with 8 bases fitting TRBD1. This CDR3 has 14 residues. From germline, CDR1 is SGHDT and CDR2 YYEEEE. V dropped 8 bases and J dropped 4; count of bases not matched to a gene: 5. CDR3: CASFGTGYNSPLHF. The CDR3 nucleotides read TGTGCCAGTTTTGGGACAGGTTATAATTCACCCCTCCACTTT.

The chain links TRBV24-1 to TRBJ2-3; maybe TRBD2 (5 bases). The CDR3 sequence is 15 residues long. Looked up from germline, CDR1 is KGHDR and CDR2 is SFDVKD. Trimming took 5 bases from V and 2 from J, leaving 13 bases between them. The CDR3 reads CATSAGVDYTDTQYF. For the CDR3, the DNA is TGTGCCACCAGTGCCGGGGTCGACTACACAGATACGCAGTATTTT.

This sequence joins TRBV2 and TRBJ2-5; a weak D match, TRBD2 (6 bases). This CDR3 spans 13 amino acids. CDR1 is SNHLY, CDR2 FYNNEI, per germline. V lost 5 bases, J lost 7 bases, and 14 bases lay in between. CDR3 DNA: TGTGCCAGCAGTCGGCGGGAAAGTCCGACCCAGTACTTC. This translates into CASSRRESPTQYF.

The chain has TRBV6-2 or TRBV6-3 and TRBJ1-1; 7 bases line up with TRBD1. Germline V gene sequence: CDR1 MNHEY, CDR2 SVGEGT. With V trimmed by 0 bases and J by 4 bases, 5 bases remained unmatched. The CDR3 has 15 residues. The CDR3 region has the DNA TGTGCCAGCAGTTACTCGGACAGGTTGGGCACTGAAGCTTTCTTT. Residues: CASSYSDRLGTEAFF.

The V and J genes are TRBV7-9 and TRBJ1-6, with D perhaps TRBD1 (6 bases). Germline assignment: CDR1 SEHNR and CDR2 FQNEAQ (reference sequence). The CDR3 spans 16 residues. The ends were cut back, 3 bases at V and 0 bases at J, with 9 bases in the middle. Here the CDR3 DNA reads TGTGCCAGCAGCTTTACAGGGCTCTCCTATAATTCACCCCTCCACTTT. This encodes CASSFTGLSYNSPLHF.

The genes are TRBV9 and TRBJ1-2; 7 bases are a match to TRBD1. The CDR3 sequence is 15 residues long. J lost 7 bases, V lost 4 bases, and 13 bases had no gene match. In germline, CDR1 is SGDLS, CDR2 YYNGEE. In DNA form, the CDR3 reads TGTGCCAGCAGCCCTTCCCAGGGGGTTACGGGTGGCTACACCTTC. This sequence encodes CASSPSQGVTGGYTF.

V gene TRBV25-1 combines with J gene TRBJ1-1, with TRBD1 as a possible D gene (6 bases). The CDR3 runs 14 residues. The germline V gene has CDR1 MGHDK and CDR2 SYGVNS. Trimming removed 1 base from V and 11 bases from J, with 17 bases in between. The CDR3 DNA is TGTGCCAGCAGTGAATCTGGGCAGGGGCTTGGGGCTTTCTTT. This codes for CASSESGQGLGAFF.

This clone was detected once. The chain uses TRBV19 and TRBJ2-2; 11 bases are shared with TRBD2. The V segment lost 11 bases and the J segment 7 bases; nucleotides outside the gene matches: 12. Germline V gene lookup returns CDR1 LNHDA and CDR2 SQIVND (reference sequence). The CDR3 totals 15 residues. The CDR3: CAGYRSGRASGELFF. The CDR3 bases are TGTGCCGGGTACCGTAGCGGGAGGGCCAGCGGGGAGCTGTTTTTT. Complete variable domain (other parts from reference TRBV19 and TRBJ2-2): DGGITQSPKYLFRKEGQNVTLSCEQNLNHDAMYWYRQDPGQGLRLIYYSQIVNDFQKGDIAEGYSVSREKKESFPLTVTSAQKNPTAFYLCAGYRSGRASGELFFGEGSRLTVL.